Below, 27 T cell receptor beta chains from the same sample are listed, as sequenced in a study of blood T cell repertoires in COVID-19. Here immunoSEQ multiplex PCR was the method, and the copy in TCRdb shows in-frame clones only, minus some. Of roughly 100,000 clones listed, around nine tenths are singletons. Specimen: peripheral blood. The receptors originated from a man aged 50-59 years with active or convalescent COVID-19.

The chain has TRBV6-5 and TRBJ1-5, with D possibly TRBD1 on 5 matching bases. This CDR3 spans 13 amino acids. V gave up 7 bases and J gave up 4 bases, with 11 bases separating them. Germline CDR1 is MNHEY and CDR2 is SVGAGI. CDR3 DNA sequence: TGTGCCAGCATGGCGGAGGGGAATCAGCCCCAGCATTTT. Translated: CASMAEGNQPQHF.

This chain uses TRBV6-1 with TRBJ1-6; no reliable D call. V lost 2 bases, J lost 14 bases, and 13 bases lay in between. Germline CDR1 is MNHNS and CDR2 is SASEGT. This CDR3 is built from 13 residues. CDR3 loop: CASSESQFFTLHF. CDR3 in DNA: TGTGCCAGCAGTGAATCCCAGTTCTTTACCCTCCACTTT.

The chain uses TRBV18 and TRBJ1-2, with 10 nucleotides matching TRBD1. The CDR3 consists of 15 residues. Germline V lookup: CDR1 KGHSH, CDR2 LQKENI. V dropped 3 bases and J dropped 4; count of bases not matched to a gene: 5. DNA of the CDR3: TGTGCCAGCTCACCGGGACAGGGGAACATCTATGGCTACACCTTC. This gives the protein CASSPGQGNIYGYTF.

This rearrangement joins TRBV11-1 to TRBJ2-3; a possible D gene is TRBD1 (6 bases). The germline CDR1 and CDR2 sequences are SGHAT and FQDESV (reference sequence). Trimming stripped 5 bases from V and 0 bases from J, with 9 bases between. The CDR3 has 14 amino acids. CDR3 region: CASSRQVSTDTQYF. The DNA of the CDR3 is TGTGCCAGCAGCCGACAGGTTAGCACAGATACGCAGTATTTT.

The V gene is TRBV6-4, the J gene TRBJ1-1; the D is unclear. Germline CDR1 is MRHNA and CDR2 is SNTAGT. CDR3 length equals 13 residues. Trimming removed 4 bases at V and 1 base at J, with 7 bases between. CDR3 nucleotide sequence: TGTGCCAGCAGTGCGACGGGGAACACTGAAGCTTTCTTT. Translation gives CASSATGNTEAFF.

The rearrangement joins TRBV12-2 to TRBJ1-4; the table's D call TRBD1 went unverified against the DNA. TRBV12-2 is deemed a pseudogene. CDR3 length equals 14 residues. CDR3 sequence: CASRSGTGNEKLFF. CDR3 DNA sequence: TGTGCAAGTCGCTCCGGGACAGGGAATGAAAAACTGTTTTTT.

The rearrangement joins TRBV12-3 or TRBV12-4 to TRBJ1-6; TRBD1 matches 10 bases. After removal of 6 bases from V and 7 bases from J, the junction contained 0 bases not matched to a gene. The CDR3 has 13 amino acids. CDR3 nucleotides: TGTGCCAGCAGGGGACAGGGGAATTCACCCCTCCACTTT. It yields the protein CASRGQGNSPLHF.

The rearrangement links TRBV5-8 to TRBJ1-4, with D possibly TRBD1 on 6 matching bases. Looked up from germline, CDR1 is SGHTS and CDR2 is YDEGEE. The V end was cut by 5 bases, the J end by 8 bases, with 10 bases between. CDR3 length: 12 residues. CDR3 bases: TGTGCCAGCAGGGTCAGGGGAGAAAAACTGTTTTTT. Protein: CASRVRGEKLFF.

The CDR3 DNA reads TGTGCCAGCAGCCGCGGGGGGGCCACCTACAATGAGCAGTTCTTC. This encodes CASSRGGATYNEQFF. The chain couples TRBV5-4 to TRBJ2-1; the match to TRBD2 covers 9 bases. Germline CDR1 SGHNT, CDR2 YYREEE (reference sequence). V trimming: 4 bases; J trimming: 2 bases; junction bases outside the gene matches: 4. The length of the CDR3 is 15 residues.

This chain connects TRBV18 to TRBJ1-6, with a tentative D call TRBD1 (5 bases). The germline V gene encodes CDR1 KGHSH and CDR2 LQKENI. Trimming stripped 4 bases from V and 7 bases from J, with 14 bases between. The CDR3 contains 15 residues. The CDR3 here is CASSQGPGMNSPLHF. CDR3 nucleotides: TGTGCCAGCTCACAAGGGCCAGGGATGAATTCACCCCTCCACTTT.

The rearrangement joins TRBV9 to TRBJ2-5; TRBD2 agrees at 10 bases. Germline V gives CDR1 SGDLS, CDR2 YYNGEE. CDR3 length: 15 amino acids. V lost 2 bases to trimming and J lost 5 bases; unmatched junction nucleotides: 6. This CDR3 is CASSVSVTSGETQYF. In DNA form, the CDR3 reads TGTGCCAGCAGCGTTAGTGTGACTAGCGGGGAGACCCAGTACTTC.

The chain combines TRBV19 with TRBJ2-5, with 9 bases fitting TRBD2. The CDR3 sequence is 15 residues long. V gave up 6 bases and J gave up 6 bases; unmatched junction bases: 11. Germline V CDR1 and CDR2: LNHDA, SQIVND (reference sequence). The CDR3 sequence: CASRGLAGNIKTQYF. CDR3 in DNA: TGTGCCAGTAGGGGCCTAGCGGGGAATATAAAGACCCAGTACTTC.

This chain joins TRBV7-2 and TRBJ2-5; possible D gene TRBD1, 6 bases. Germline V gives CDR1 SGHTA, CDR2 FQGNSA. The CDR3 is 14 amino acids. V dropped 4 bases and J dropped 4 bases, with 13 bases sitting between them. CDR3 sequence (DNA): TGTGCCAGCAGCTCCCCAGGGGTCGGAGAGACCCAGTACTTC. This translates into CASSSPGVGETQYF.

The CDR3 DNA reads TGTGCCAGCAGCCAAGATGCCGGGGGGGCCGGGGAGACCCAGTACTTC. Translating it yields CASSQDAGGAGETQYF. The rearrangement links TRBV3-1 (or the pseudogene TRBV3-2) to TRBJ2-5, with 8 nucleotides matching TRBD2. This CDR3 region has 16 residues. Per germline, CDR1 LGHDT and CDR2 YNNKEL (reference sequence). V lost 0 bases to trimming and J lost 5 bases; unmatched junction nucleotides: 8.

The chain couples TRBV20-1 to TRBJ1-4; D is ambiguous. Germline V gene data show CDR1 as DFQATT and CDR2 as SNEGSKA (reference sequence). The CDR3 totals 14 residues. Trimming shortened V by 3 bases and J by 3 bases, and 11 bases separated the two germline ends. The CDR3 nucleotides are TGCAGTGCTAGTGTCGGGGTGGCTAATGAAAAACTGTTTTTT. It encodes CSASVGVANEKLFF.

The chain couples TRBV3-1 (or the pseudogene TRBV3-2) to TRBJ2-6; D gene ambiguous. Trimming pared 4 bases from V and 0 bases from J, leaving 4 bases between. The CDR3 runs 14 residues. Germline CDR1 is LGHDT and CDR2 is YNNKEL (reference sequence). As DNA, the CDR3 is TGTGCCAGCAGCCTCCGCTCTGGGGCCAACGTCCTGACTTTC. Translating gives CASSLRSGANVLTF.

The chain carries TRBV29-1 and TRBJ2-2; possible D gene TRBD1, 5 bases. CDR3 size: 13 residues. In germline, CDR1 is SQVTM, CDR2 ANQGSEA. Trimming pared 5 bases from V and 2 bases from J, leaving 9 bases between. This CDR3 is CSVRQGNTGELFF. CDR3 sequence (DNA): TGCAGCGTTCGTCAGGGTAACACCGGGGAGCTGTTTTTT.

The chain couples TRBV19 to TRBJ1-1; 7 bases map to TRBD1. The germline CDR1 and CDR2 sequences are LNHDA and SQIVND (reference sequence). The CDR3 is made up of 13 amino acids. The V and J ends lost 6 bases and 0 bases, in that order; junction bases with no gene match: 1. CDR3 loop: CASRTGLNTEAFF. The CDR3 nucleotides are TGTGCCAGTAGGACAGGGCTGAACACTGAAGCTTTCTTT.

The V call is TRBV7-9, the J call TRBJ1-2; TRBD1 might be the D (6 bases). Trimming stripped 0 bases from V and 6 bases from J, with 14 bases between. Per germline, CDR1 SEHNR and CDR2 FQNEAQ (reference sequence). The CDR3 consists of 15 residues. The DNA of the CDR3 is TGTGCCAGCAGCTTAGCTGCCCCAGGGGCCGATGGCTACACCTTC. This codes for CASSLAAPGADGYTF.

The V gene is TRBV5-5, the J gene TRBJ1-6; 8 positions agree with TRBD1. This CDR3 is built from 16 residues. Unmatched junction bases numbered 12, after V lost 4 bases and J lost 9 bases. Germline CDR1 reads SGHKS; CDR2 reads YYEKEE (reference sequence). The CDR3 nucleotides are TGTGCCAGCAGCCCATATGGACAGGGCGAGGGTTCACCCCTCCACTTT. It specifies CASSPYGQGEGSPLHF.

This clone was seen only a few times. The CDR3 loop is CASSRAGTGRGGYTF. Written as DNA, the CDR3 is TGCGCCAGCAGCCGGGCCGGGACAGGGCGTGGTGGCTACACCTTC. This chain uses TRBV4-1 with TRBJ1-2, with 9 bases fitting TRBD1. Trimming at V came to 4 bases and at J to 7 bases, leaving 10 bases not matched to a gene. Per germline, CDR1 MGHRA and CDR2 YSYEKL. There are 15 residues in the CDR3.

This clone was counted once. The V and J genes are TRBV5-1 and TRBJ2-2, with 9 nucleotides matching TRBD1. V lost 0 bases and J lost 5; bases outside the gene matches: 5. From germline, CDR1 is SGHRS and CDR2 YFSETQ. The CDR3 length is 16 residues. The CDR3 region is CASSLGWTGETGELFF. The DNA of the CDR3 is TGCGCCAGCAGCTTGGGATGGACAGGGGAAACCGGGGAGCTGTTTTTT.

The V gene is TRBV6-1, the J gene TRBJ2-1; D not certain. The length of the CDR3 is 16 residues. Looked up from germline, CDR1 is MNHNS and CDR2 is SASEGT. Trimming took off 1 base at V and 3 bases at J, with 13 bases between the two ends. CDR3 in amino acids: CASSEGSGIYYNEQFF. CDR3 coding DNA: TGTGCCAGCAGTGAAGGGTCAGGAATTTACTACAATGAGCAGTTCTTC.

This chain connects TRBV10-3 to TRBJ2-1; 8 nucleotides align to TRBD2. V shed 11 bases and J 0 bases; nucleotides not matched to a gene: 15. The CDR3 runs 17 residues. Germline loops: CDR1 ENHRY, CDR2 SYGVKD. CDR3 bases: TGTGCCTCCAGTAATTTGCGGGGGGCCCGCTCCTACAATGAGCAGTTCTTC. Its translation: CASSNLRGARSYNEQFF.

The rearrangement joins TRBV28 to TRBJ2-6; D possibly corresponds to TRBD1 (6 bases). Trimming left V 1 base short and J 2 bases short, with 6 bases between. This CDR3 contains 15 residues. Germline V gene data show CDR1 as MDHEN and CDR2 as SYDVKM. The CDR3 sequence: CASSLYRAGANVLTF. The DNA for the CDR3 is TGTGCCAGCAGTTTATACAGGGCTGGGGCCAACGTCCTGACTTTC.

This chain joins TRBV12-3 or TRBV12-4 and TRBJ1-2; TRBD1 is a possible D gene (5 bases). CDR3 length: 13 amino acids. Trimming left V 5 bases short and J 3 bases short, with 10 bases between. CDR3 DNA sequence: TGTGCCAGCAGTCCATCGACAGACTATGGCTACACCTTC. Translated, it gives CASSPSTDYGYTF.

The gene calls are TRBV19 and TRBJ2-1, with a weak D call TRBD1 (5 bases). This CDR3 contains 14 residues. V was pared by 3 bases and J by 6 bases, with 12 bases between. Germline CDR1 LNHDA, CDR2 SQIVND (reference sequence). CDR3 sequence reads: CASSMARVGNEQFF. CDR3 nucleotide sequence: TGTGCCAGTAGTATGGCCAGGGTGGGCAATGAGCAGTTCTTC.